The 18 T cell receptor beta chains listed next were all sequenced from one sample in a study of human T cells and chemical hapten exposure. Using its own MiXCR run on the RACE reads, TCRdb lists one record per CDR3 protein. Among over 85,000 distinct CDR3 sequences listed, 9.5% to 15% were seen once. Documented time point: patch test 1, 2 weeks after DPC sensitization. As to treatment: therapeutic diphenylcyclopropenone sensitization with weekly scalp DPC. The sequencing used whole blood, collected in connection with sensitization to the hapten diphenylcyclopropenone (DPC). Every receptor here comes from a woman in her thirties or forties with alopecia areata. Some clones in this sample may be carry-over from other donors' samples.

This clonotype was observed a handful of times. V usage is TRBV7-9 and J usage is TRBJ1-4; no definite D call. Looked up from germline, CDR1 is SEHNR and CDR2 is FQNEAQ (reference sequence). V was shortened by 4 bases and J by 2 bases, with 11 bases between the two germline ends. The CDR3 length is 15 residues. The chain's CDR3 is CASSSFGWTNEKLFF. The CDR3 coding sequence is TGTGCCAGCAGCTCATTCGGGTGGACTAATGAAAAACTGTTTTTT.

This clonotype was detected only once. This chain uses TRBV24-1 with TRBJ1-5; 10 bases fit TRBD1. Germline V gene data show CDR1 as KGHDR and CDR2 as SFDVKD. Germline trimming cut 2 bases from V and 5 bases from J; bases unmatched to any gene: 2. The CDR3 is made up of 15 amino acids. The CDR3 spells CATSDSGQGDQPQHF. The DNA for the CDR3 is TGTGCCACCAGTGATTCAGGACAGGGGGATCAGCCCCAGCATTTT.

The chain has TRBV12-3 or TRBV12-4 and TRBJ2-1; 7 bases are a match to TRBD2. The CDR3 runs 11 residues. Trimming cost V 6 bases and J 15 bases; bases outside gene matches: 8. Here the CDR3 reads CASSGRPPPFF. For the CDR3, the DNA is TGTGCCAGCAGCGGGAGGCCCCCCCCGTTCTTC.

In this sample, this clonotype turned up a few times. The J gene is TRBJ2-6, the V gene TRBV6-2 or TRBV6-3, with 10 bases matching TRBD1. This CDR3 comprises 17 residues. Germline CDR1 MNHEY, CDR2 SVGEGT. Trimming removed 6 bases from V and 0 bases from J; junction bases left unmatched: 5. The CDR3 region is CASSLGTGASGANVLTF. The CDR3 DNA follows: TGTGCCAGCAGCCTCGGGACAGGGGCCTCTGGGGCCAACGTCCTGACTTTC.

This clonotype came up many times. The V gene is TRBV29-1, the J gene TRBJ1-2; 7 nucleotides match TRBD1. The germline V gene encodes CDR1 SQVTM and CDR2 ANQGSEA. CDR3 length: 13 residues. Losses at the gene ends were 4 bases for V and 1 base for J; bases not matched to a gene: 3. CDR3 sequence: CSVAQGNNYGYTF. CDR3 sequence (DNA): TGCAGCGTTGCACAGGGGAATAACTATGGCTACACCTTC.

This clonotype showed up many times. This chain joins TRBV28 and TRBJ2-7, with 8 bases fitting TRBD2. Trimming removed 2 bases from V and 4 bases from J; junction bases left unmatched: 4. Germline V lookup: CDR1 MDHEN, CDR2 SYDVKM. The length of the CDR3 is 14 residues. CDR3 protein: CASSLAGRAYEQYF. In DNA form, the CDR3 reads TGTGCCAGCAGTTTAGCCGGGAGGGCTTACGAGCAGTACTTC.

There are a few counts of this clonotype. This rearrangement joins TRBV4-1 to TRBJ2-7; 9 nucleotides agree with TRBD1. From germline, CDR1 is MGHRA and CDR2 YSYEKL. V trimming: 3 bases; J trimming: 4 bases; junction bases outside the gene matches: 1. The CDR3 sequence is 13 residues long. CDR3 sequence reads: CASSQGTGYEQYF. As DNA, the CDR3 is TGCGCCAGCAGCCAGGGGACAGGGTACGAGCAGTACTTC.

CDR3: CASSQPQGTGGTGELFF. CDR3 in DNA: TGTGCCAGCAGCCAACCGCAAGGGACAGGCGGCACCGGGGAGCTGTTTTTT. This chain joins TRBV4-2 and TRBJ2-2, with 8 bases matching TRBD1. Germline-derived CDR1 and CDR2 are LGHNA and YNFKEQ. The CDR3 is 17 residues long. V gave up 2 bases and J gave up 4 bases; unmatched junction bases: 9.

The gene calls are TRBV28 and TRBJ1-2; 9 bases fit TRBD1. The V segment lost 4 bases and the J segment 8 bases; nucleotides outside the gene matches: 5. The CDR3 has 13 residues. Per germline, CDR1 MDHEN and CDR2 SYDVKM. CDR3 coding DNA: TGTGCCAGCAGTTCAACAGGGGGCTTGGGCTACACCTTC. Translating it yields CASSSTGGLGYTF.

This clonotype was detected many times. The chain combines TRBV6-5 with TRBJ2-1; 9 bases are a match to TRBD1. The CDR3 spans 13 residues. Germline loops: CDR1 MNHEY, CDR2 SVGAGI. Germline trimming cut 8 bases from V and 5 bases from J; bases unmatched to any gene: 4. The CDR3 loop is CASRDRVHNEQFF. The DNA of the CDR3 is TGTGCCAGCCGGGACAGGGTCCACAATGAGCAGTTCTTC.

This clonotype occurred a few times. The chain recombines TRBV6-2 or TRBV6-3 with TRBJ2-1, with 10 bases matching TRBD2. After removal of 7 bases from V and 6 bases from J, the junction contained 12 bases not matched to a gene. Germline V CDR1 and CDR2: MNHEY, SVGEGT. The CDR3 is 16 residues long. The CDR3 region is CASTWAAGGPGNEQFF. The DNA for the CDR3 is TGTGCCAGCACCTGGGCAGCGGGAGGGCCAGGCAATGAGCAGTTCTTC.

This clonotype has a handful of counts. The chain links TRBV7-9 to TRBJ1-1; 7 nucleotides align to TRBD1. The CDR3 spans 13 residues. Germline lookup yields CDR1 SEHNR and CDR2 FQNEAQ (reference sequence). V lost 4 bases and J lost 4; bases outside the gene matches: 3. The CDR3 region is CASSSPGGTEAFF. CDR3 DNA sequence: TGTGCCAGCAGCTCCCCAGGGGGCACTGAAGCTTTCTTT.

This clonotype was found a few times. The rearrangement uses TRBV5-4 and TRBJ1-6; D gene uncertain. With 4 bases removed from V and 8 bases from J, the gap between germline ends came to 10 bases. There are 13 residues in the CDR3. The V gene's germline CDR1 is SGHNT and CDR2 YYREEE (reference sequence). CDR3 amino acids: CASSQEYYSPLHF. The CDR3 DNA reads as TGTGCCAGCAGCCAGGAATATTATTCACCCCTCCACTTT.

This clonotype was observed a few times. The CDR3 bases are TGCAGCGTCGGACAGGGTACCACAGATACGCAGTATTTT. Protein: CSVGQGTTDTQYF. The chain recombines TRBV29-1 with TRBJ2-3, with TRBD1 matching over 8 bases. V was clipped by 6 bases and J by 2 bases; unmatched bases: 4. CDR3 length: 13 residues. Germline loops: CDR1 SQVTM, CDR2 ANQGSEA.

This clonotype was detected many times. The chain has TRBV7-2 and TRBJ2-5; no clear D. From germline, CDR1 is SGHTA and CDR2 FQGNSA. This CDR3 contains 12 residues. Trimming removed 2 bases at V and 5 bases at J, with 6 bases between. This CDR3 is CASSLWSETQYF. The CDR3 DNA sequence: TGTGCCAGCAGCTTATGGTCGGAGACCCAGTACTTC.

This clonotype was counted a few times. The chain uses TRBV11-3 and TRBJ2-2, with D uncertain. Germline loops: CDR1 SGHNT, CDR2 YENEEA. The length of the CDR3 is 12 residues. Deletions cut 5 bases from V and 7 bases from J, with 8 bases between. The CDR3 DNA follows: TGTGCCAGCAGCGGAACCCACGGGGAGCTGTTTTTT. Translating gives CASSGTHGELFF.

The gene calls are TRBV18 and TRBJ1-1; 7 nucleotides line up with TRBD1. This CDR3 comprises 16 residues. The germline V gene encodes CDR1 KGHSH and CDR2 LQKENI. J gave up 0 bases and V 6 bases, and 10 bases lay outside the gene matches. The CDR3 DNA sequence: TGTGCCAGCTCGGCGCAGGGGGGCCCTATGAACACTGAAGCTTTCTTT. Its protein product is CASSAQGGPMNTEAFF.

This clonotype has just a few counts. The V and J genes are TRBV27 and TRBJ2-2, with 11 bases matching TRBD2. Germline-derived CDR1 and CDR2 are MNHEY and SMNVEV (reference sequence). With 6 bases clipped from V and 5 bases from J, the junction kept 8 bases outside the gene matches. The CDR3 has 16 amino acids. The CDR3: CASSLRGLAVTGELFF. For the CDR3, the DNA is TGTGCCAGCAGCCTTAGGGGACTAGCGGTTACCGGGGAGCTGTTTTTT.